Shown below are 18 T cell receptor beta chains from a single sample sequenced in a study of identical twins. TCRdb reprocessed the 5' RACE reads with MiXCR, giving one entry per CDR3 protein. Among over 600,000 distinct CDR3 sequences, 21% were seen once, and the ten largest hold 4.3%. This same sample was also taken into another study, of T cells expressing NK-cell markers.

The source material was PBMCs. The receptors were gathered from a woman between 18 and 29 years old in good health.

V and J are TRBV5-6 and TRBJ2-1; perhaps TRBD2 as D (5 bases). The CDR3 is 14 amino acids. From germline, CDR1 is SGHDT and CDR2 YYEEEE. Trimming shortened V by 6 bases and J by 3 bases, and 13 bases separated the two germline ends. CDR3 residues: CASNEGASYNEQFF. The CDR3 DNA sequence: TGTGCCAGCAATGAGGGAGCGAGCTACAATGAGCAGTTCTTC.

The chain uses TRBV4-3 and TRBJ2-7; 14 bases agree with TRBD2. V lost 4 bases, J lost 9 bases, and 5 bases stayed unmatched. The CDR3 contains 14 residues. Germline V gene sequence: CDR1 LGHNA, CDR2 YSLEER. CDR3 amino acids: CASSPTGTSGRQYF. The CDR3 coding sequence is TGCGCCAGCAGCCCCACCGGGACTAGCGGGAGGCAGTACTTC.

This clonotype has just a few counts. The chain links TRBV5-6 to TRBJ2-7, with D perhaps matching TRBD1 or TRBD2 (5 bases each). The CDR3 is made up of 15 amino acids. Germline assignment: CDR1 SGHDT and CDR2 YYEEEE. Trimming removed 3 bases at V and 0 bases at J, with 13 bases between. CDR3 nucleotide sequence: TGTGCCAGCAGCTCCGGGACGCCCAGCTCCTACGAGCAGTACTTC. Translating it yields CASSSGTPSSYEQYF.

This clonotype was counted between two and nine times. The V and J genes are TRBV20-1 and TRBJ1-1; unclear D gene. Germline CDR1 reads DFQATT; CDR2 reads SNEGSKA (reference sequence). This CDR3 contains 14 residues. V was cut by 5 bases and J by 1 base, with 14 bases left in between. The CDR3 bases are TGCAGTGCTCCTTGGGCGGGCTCGAACACTGAAGCTTTCTTT. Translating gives CSAPWAGSNTEAFF.

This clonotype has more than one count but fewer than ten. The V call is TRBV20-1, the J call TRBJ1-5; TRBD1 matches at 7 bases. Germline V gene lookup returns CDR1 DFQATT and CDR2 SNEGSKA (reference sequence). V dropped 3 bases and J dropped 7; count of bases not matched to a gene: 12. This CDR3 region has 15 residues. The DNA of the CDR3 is TGCAGTGCTAGGTCTGGGCAGGGGGTGGACCAGCCCCAGCATTTT. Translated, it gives CSARSGQGVDQPQHF.

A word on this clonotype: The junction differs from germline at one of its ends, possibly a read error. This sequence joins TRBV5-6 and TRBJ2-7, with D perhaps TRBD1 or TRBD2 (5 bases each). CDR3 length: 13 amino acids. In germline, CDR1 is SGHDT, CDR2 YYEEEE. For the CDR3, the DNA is TGTGCCAGCAGCTTGGTATTAGCGTCGACAGCTTTCTTC. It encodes CASSLVLASTAFF. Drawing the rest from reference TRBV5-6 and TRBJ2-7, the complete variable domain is DAGVTQSPTHLIKTRGQQVTLRCSPKSGHDTVSWYQQALGQGPQFIFQYYEEEERQRGNFPDRFSGHQFPNYSSELNVNALLLGDSALYLCASSLVLASTAFFGPGTRLTVT.

DNA for the CDR3: TGTGCCAGCAGTCTTACTGGGGGTGCGAGCGAGCAGTACTTC. Its protein is CASSLTGGASEQYF. The chain combines TRBV12-3 or TRBV12-4 with TRBJ2-7; tentatively, D is TRBD1 or TRBD2 (5 bases each). V lost 5 bases and J lost 6, with 17 bases in between. There are 14 residues in the CDR3.

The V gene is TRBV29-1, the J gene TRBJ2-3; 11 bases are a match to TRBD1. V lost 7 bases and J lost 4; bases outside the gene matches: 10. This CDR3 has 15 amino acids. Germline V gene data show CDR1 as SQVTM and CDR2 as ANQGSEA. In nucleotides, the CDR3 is TGCAGCGCCCGTCGAGGGACAGGGGGGTCAGATACGCAGTATTTT. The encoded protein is CSARRGTGGSDTQYF.

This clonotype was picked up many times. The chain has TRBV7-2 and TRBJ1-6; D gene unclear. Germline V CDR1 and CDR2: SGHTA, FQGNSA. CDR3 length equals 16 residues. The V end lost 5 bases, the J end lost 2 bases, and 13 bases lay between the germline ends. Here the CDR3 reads CASSLSQIAYNSPLHF. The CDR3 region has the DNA TGTGCCAGCAGCCTCTCCCAGATCGCCTATAATTCACCCCTCCACTTT.

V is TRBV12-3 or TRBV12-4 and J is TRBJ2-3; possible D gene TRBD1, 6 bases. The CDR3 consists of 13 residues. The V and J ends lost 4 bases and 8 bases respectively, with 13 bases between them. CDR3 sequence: CASSSAGAFTQYF. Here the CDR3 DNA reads TGTGCCAGCAGTTCGGCAGGGGCCTTTACGCAGTATTTT.

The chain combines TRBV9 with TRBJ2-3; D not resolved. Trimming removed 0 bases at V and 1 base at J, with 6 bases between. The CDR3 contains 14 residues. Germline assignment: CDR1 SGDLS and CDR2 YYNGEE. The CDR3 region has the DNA TGTGCCAGCAGCGTAGTGCAGGGCACAGATACGCAGTATTTT. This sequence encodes CASSVVQGTDTQYF.

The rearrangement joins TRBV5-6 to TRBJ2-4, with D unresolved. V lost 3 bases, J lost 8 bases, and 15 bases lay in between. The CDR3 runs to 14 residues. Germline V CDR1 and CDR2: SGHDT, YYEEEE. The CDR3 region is CASSSWVSLDIQYF. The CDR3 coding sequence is TGTGCCAGCAGCTCCTGGGTCTCATTGGACATTCAGTACTTC.

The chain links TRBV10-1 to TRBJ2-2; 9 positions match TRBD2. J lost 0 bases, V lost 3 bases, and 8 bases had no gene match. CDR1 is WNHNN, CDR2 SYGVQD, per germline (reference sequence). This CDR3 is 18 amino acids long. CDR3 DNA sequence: TGCGCCAGCAGTGATGGTCCAGCGGGAGGCTCGAACACCGGGGAGCTGTTTTTT. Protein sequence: CASSDGPAGGSNTGELFF.

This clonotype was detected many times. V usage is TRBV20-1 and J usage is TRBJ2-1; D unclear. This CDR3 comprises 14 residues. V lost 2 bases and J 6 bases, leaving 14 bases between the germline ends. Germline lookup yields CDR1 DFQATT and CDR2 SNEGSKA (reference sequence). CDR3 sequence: CSARSGVGGNEQFF. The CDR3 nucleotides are TGCAGTGCTAGATCCGGAGTAGGTGGCAATGAGCAGTTCTTC.

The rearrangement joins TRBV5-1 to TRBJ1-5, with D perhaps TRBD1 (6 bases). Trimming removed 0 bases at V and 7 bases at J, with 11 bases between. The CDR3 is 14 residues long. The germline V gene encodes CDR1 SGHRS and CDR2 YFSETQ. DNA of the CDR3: TGCGCCAGCAGCTTGGACGGGGGGCAACAGCCCCAGCATTTT. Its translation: CASSLDGGQQPQHF.

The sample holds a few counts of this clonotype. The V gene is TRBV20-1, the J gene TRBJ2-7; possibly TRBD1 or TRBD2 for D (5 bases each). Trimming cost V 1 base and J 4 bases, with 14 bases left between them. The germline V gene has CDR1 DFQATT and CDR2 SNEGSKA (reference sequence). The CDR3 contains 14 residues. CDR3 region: CSARVGTAVYEQYF. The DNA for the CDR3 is TGCAGTGCTAGAGTGGGGACGGCCGTATACGAGCAGTACTTC.

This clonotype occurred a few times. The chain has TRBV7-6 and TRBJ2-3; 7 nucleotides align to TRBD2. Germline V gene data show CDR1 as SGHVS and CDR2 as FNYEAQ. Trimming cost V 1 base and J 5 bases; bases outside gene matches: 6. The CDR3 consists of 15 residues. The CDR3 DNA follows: TGTGCCAGCAGCTTAGTGGGAGGGAACCGAGATACGCAGTATTTT. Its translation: CASSLVGGNRDTQYF. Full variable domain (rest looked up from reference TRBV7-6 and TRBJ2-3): GAGVSQSPRYKVTKRGQDVALRCDPISGHVSLYWYRQALGQGPEFLTYFNYEAQQDKSGLPNDRFSAERPEGSISTLTIQRTEQRDSAMYRCASSLVGGNRDTQYFGPGTRLTVL.

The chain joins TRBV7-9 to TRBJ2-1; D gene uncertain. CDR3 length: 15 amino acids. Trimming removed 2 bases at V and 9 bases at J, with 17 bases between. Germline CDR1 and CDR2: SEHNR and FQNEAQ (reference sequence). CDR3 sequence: CASSLYAPTAVEQFF. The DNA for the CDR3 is TGTGCCAGCAGCTTATATGCCCCGACGGCGGTTGAGCAGTTCTTC. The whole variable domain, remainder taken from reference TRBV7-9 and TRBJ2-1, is DTGVSQNPRHKITKRGQNVTFRCDPISEHNRLYWYRQTLGQGPEFLTYFQNEAQLEKSRLLSDRFSAERPKGSFSTLEIQRTEQGDSAMYLCASSLYAPTAVEQFFGPGTRLTVL.